The next 17 T cell receptor beta chains were all read from a single sample in a study of T-cell memory formation after mild COVID-19. One entry per CDR3 protein results from TCRdb running MiXCR on the 5' RACE reads. This sample yields approximately 570,000 distinct CDR3 sequences, of which roughly 18% are seen a single time; more than 10% belongs to the top ten. What was sequenced was PBMCs or a T cell subset sorted from them (not recorded which). The receptors come from an adult woman who had mild COVID-19 (a few samples of this study predate the infection). Cell type and time point are not known.

The chain combines TRBV12-3 or TRBV12-4 with TRBJ2-5; TRBD1 aligns across 11 bases. V was clipped by 6 bases and J by 5 bases; unmatched bases: 5. This CDR3 contains 14 residues. Here the CDR3 DNA reads TGTGCCAGCAGGACGGACAGGGGGCTGGAGACCCAGTACTTC. Translated, it gives CASRTDRGLETQYF.

The CDR3 DNA reads TGTGCCAGCAGCCCACAAGACAATGAGCAGTTCTTC. Amino acids: CASSPQDNEQFF. The J gene is TRBJ2-1, the V gene TRBV7-9; D is undetermined. This CDR3 has 12 amino acids. V was clipped by 5 bases and J by 5 bases, with 7 bases between them. Germline-derived CDR1 and CDR2 are SEHNR and FQNEAQ (reference sequence).

This clonotype was seen only a few times. The chain combines TRBV7-2 with TRBJ2-7; D tentatively reads TRBD1 or TRBD2 (5 bases each). The CDR3 has 14 residues. V was clipped by 5 bases and J by 6 bases, with 17 bases between them. In germline, CDR1 is SGHTA, CDR2 FQGNSA. The chain's CDR3 is CASSPRSGTFEQYF. CDR3 nucleotide sequence: TGTGCCAGCAGCCCCCGGTCAGGGACGTTCGAGCAGTACTTC.

The rearrangement joins TRBV19 to TRBJ1-1; D is possibly TRBD1 (6 bases). Trimming shortened V by 7 bases and J by 5 bases, and 17 bases separated the two germline ends. The CDR3 spans 14 residues. CDR1 and CDR2 from the germline V gene are LNHDA and SQIVND (reference sequence). This chain's CDR3 is CASILSAGDTEAFF. The CDR3 DNA is TGTGCCAGTATACTAAGCGCAGGGGATACTGAAGCTTTCTTT. Full variable domain (remainder filled in from reference TRBV19 and TRBJ1-1): DGGITQSPKYLFRKEGQNVTLSCEQNLNHDAMYWYRQDPGQGLRLIYYSQIVNDFQKGDIAEGYSVSREKKESFPLTVTSAQKNPTAFYLCASILSAGDTEAFFGQGTRLTVV.

In its sample, this clonotype was seen a few times. The J gene is TRBJ2-3, the V gene TRBV6-2 or TRBV6-3; D is possibly TRBD1 (5 bases). Germline lookup yields CDR1 MNHEY and CDR2 SVGEGT. The CDR3 is made up of 12 amino acids. V was pared by 7 bases and J by 4 bases, with 9 bases between. CDR3 residues: CASNDRADTQYF. CDR3 coding DNA: TGTGCCAGCAACGACAGAGCAGATACGCAGTATTTT.

This rearrangement joins TRBV9 to TRBJ2-3; the D is unclear. The V gene lost 5 bases and the J gene lost 6 bases, with 10 bases spanning the gap. This CDR3 contains 12 residues. Germline V gives CDR1 SGDLS, CDR2 YYNGEE. The CDR3 region is CASRDPSDTQYF. The DNA of the CDR3 is TGTGCCAGCAGGGACCCGTCGGATACGCAGTATTTT.

This clonotype was seen repeatedly, ten times or more. The chain uses TRBV7-3 and TRBJ2-1; D might be TRBD1 (6 bases). The germline V gene encodes CDR1 SGHTA and CDR2 FQGTGA. The CDR3 spans 13 residues. The V end was cut by 1 base, the J end by 7 bases, with 8 bases between. CDR3 DNA: TGTGCCAGCAGCTTAAAACAGGGTAATGAGCAGTTCTTC. As protein: CASSLKQGNEQFF.

The chain is built from TRBV10-3 and TRBJ1-5; D is uncertain. CDR3 length equals 14 residues. The V and J ends lost 10 bases and 2 bases respectively, with 15 bases between them. Germline lookup yields CDR1 ENHRY and CDR2 SYGVKD. The DNA of the CDR3 is TGTGCCACCCAGCTCGGGGAGGGCAATCAGCCCCAGCATTTT. Its protein is CATQLGEGNQPQHF.

The chain carries TRBV3-1 and TRBJ2-5; a weak D match, TRBD2 (6 bases). The germline gives CDR1 LGHDT, CDR2 YNNKEL (reference sequence). V shed 0 bases and J shed 5 bases, with 13 bases lying between them. There are 15 residues in the CDR3. The CDR3 protein is CASSQDGGISETQYF. CDR3 nucleotide sequence: TGTGCCAGCAGCCAAGATGGGGGGATTTCGGAGACCCAGTACTTC.

This clonotype has more than one count but fewer than ten. The chain couples TRBV30 to TRBJ2-1, with TRBD1 identical over 7 bases. With 5 bases clipped from V and 2 bases from J, the junction kept 3 bases outside the gene matches. The CDR3 is 13 amino acids. Germline V lookup: CDR1 GTSNPN, CDR2 SVGIG (reference sequence). CDR3 coding DNA: TGTGCCTGGGCCGGACAGGCCTACAATGAGCAGTTCTTC. Encoded protein: CAWAGQAYNEQFF. Looking up the rest from reference TRBV30 and TRBJ2-1 gives the full variable domain: SQTIHQWPATLVQPVGSPLSLECTVEGTSNPNLYWYRQAAGRGLQLLFYSVGIGQISSEVPQNLSASRPQDRQFILSSKKLLLSDSGFYLCAWAGQAYNEQFFGPGTRLTVL.

A few counts support this clonotype. This sequence joins TRBV7-2 and TRBJ1-5; unclear D gene. Trimming pared 1 base from V and 4 bases from J, leaving 11 bases between. This CDR3 is built from 15 residues. Germline assignment: CDR1 SGHTA and CDR2 FQGNSA. The CDR3 nucleotides are TGTGCCAGCAGCTTAGGGGCGGTCGGAAATCAGCCCCAGCATTTT. This gives the protein CASSLGAVGNQPQHF.

This clonotype was seen a handful of times. The gene calls are TRBV9 and TRBJ2-1; 7 bases are a match to TRBD2. Germline CDR1 is SGDLS and CDR2 is YYNGEE. This CDR3 contains 17 residues. V shed 0 bases, J shed 1 base, and the junction held 7 bases outside the gene matches. CDR3 sequence (DNA): TGTGCCAGCAGCGTAGGCTTGGACGGGGGGTCCTACAATGAGCAGTTCTTC. This codes for CASSVGLDGGSYNEQFF. The full variable domain, with the rest looked up from reference TRBV9 and TRBJ2-1, is DSGVTQTPKHLITATGQRVTLRCSPRSGDLSVYWYQQSLDQGLQFLIQYYNGEERAKGNILERFSAQQFPDLHSELNLSSLELGDSALYFCASSVGLDGGSYNEQFFGPGTRLTVL.

The V and J genes are TRBV10-3 and TRBJ1-5; 7 bases map to TRBD1. The CDR3 extends over 13 amino acids. The V and J ends lost 10 bases and 7 bases, in that order; junction bases with no gene match: 10. The germline V gene encodes CDR1 ENHRY and CDR2 SYGVKD. CDR3 residues: CATSTGVQQPQHF. In nucleotides, the CDR3 is TGTGCCACCTCCACAGGGGTTCAGCAGCCCCAGCATTTT.

This clonotype was seen more than once but under ten times. V is TRBV28 and J is TRBJ2-1; D tentatively reads TRBD1 or TRBD2 (5 bases each). Between the trimmed V and J ends, which lost 3 bases and 5 bases, there was a span of 14 bases. The CDR3 has 15 residues. CDR1 MDHEN and CDR2 SYDVKM come from the germline V gene. In nucleotides, the CDR3 is TGTGCCAGCAGTTTTGAGGGGTCGAATAACAATGAGCAGTTCTTC. This encodes CASSFEGSNNNEQFF.

The table lists this clonotype with a few counts. The chain uses TRBV20-1 and TRBJ2-7; no definite D call. The CDR3 sequence is 12 residues long. The germline V gene encodes CDR1 DFQATT and CDR2 SNEGSKA (reference sequence). With 0 bases removed from V and 4 bases from J, the gap between germline ends came to 7 bases. CDR3 residues: CSARERDYEQYF. The CDR3 DNA sequence: TGCAGTGCTAGAGAAAGGGATTACGAGCAGTACTTC.

This clonotype has just one count. The genes are TRBV6-2 or TRBV6-3 and TRBJ2-2; weak D call: TRBD2 (6 bases). Trimming cost V 5 bases and J 3 bases, with 13 bases left between them. CDR1 is MNHEY, CDR2 SVGEGT, per germline. CDR3 length: 15 amino acids. The CDR3 DNA follows: TGTGCCAGCAGTGTGTTAGCGGCCCACACCGGGGAGCTGTTTTTT. It yields the protein CASSVLAAHTGELFF.

The chain recombines TRBV7-3 with TRBJ2-3; D might be TRBD1 (6 bases). V was pared by 2 bases and J by 1 base, with 22 bases between. The CDR3 has 19 amino acids. Germline V CDR1 and CDR2: SGHTA, FQGTGA. The CDR3 reads CASSLRAPWGPARTDTQYF. The CDR3 DNA reads TGTGCCAGCAGCTTACGGGCCCCTTGGGGGCCAGCCCGCACAGATACGCAGTATTTT.